This entry lists 30 T cell receptor beta chains sequenced from one sample in a study of T cell repertoires in cytomegalovirus infection. MiXCR was run by TCRdb on the reads, yielding one entry per CDR3 protein. This sample has some 130,000 distinct CDR3 sequences, with less than 9.5% found just once. Sequenced: PBMCs. All receptors come from a human donor in good health (CMV status not recorded). Some clones in this sample may be carry-over from other donors' samples.

In its sample, this clonotype was seen many times. The chain recombines TRBV29-1 with TRBJ1-3; D remains unclear. Germline V gives CDR1 SQVTM, CDR2 ANQGSEA. The CDR3 length is 13 residues. Deletions cut 6 bases from V and 4 bases from J, with 13 bases between. The CDR3 DNA reads TGCAGCGTGCTTAGGGCCGCCGGAAACACCATATATTTT. Its translation is CSVLRAAGNTIYF.

V gene TRBV29-1 combines with J gene TRBJ2-5; D remains unclear. With 4 bases removed from V and 2 bases from J, the gap between germline ends came to 8 bases. The CDR3 covers 12 residues. Germline CDR1 is SQVTM and CDR2 is ANQGSEA. The CDR3 sequence is CSVGLTQETQYF. The CDR3 DNA follows: TGCAGCGTTGGGCTGACTCAAGAGACCCAGTACTTC.

The chain employs TRBV20-1 and TRBJ1-1; D uncertain. Germline CDR1 is DFQATT and CDR2 is SNEGSKA (reference sequence). The CDR3 runs to 13 residues. V shed 6 bases and J shed 0 bases, with 11 bases lying between them. The CDR3 reads CSARRRMNTEAFF. DNA of the CDR3: TGCAGTGCAAGGAGGCGGATGAACACTGAAGCTTTCTTT.

J is TRBJ2-5 and V is TRBV20-1, with D possibly matching TRBD2 (5 bases). CDR1 and CDR2 (germline): DFQATT, SNEGSKA (reference sequence). V lost 6 bases, J lost 1 base, and 12 bases lay in between. This CDR3 contains 13 residues. The CDR3 sequence: CSARTPPQETQYF. The CDR3 DNA follows: TGCAGTGCCCGGACTCCTCCCCAAGAGACCCAGTACTTC.

This clonotype was seen many times. The CDR3 DNA reads as TGCAGCGTTGGGGGTAGCTCCTACAATGAGCAGTTCTTC. This encodes CSVGGSSYNEQFF. The genes are TRBV29-1 and TRBJ2-1; D gene ambiguous. Germline CDR1 reads SQVTM; CDR2 reads ANQGSEA. Between the trimmed V and J ends, which lost 4 bases and 0 bases, there was a span of 7 bases. The CDR3 spans 13 residues.

This clonotype appeared many times. This chain links TRBV12-3 or TRBV12-4 with TRBJ1-1; D call uncertain. With 3 bases removed from V and 1 base from J, the gap between germline ends came to 18 bases. This CDR3 spans 17 amino acids. Written as DNA, the CDR3 is TGTGCCAGCAGTTTTCTCCGAACACGAGTATCGAACACTGAAGCTTTCTTT. Translated: CASSFLRTRVSNTEAFF.

The J gene is TRBJ2-7, the V gene TRBV29-1, with a weak D call TRBD2 (6 bases). This CDR3 contains 12 residues. CDR1 and CDR2 (germline): SQVTM, ANQGSEA. Trimming took off 7 bases at V and 2 bases at J, with 12 bases between the two ends. CDR3 bases: TGCAGCGGGGGGGAAGGGCCCTACGAGCAGTACTTC. This gives the protein CSGGEGPYEQYF.

This clonotype was found many times. The J gene is TRBJ2-7, the V gene TRBV20-1; either TRBD1 or TRBD2 may fit D (5 bases each). Trimming cost V 4 bases and J 2 bases, with 9 bases left between them. The CDR3 totals 12 residues. The germline V gene encodes CDR1 DFQATT and CDR2 SNEGSKA (reference sequence). The CDR3 is CSATRGPYEQYF. The CDR3 DNA reads TGCAGTGCTACGAGGGGTCCCTACGAGCAGTACTTC.

This clonotype came up a few times. The gene calls are TRBV2 and TRBJ1-4; maybe TRBD1 (6 bases). Deletions cut 7 bases from V and 0 bases from J, with 12 bases between. Germline V lookup: CDR1 SNHLY, CDR2 FYNNEI. CDR3 length equals 15 residues. CDR3 protein: CASILRGPTNEKLFF. The CDR3 DNA follows: TGTGCCAGCATTCTCAGGGGTCCAACTAATGAAAAACTGTTTTTT.

At least ten counts were recorded for this clonotype. This rearrangement joins TRBV5-5 to TRBJ1-1, with D maybe TRBD1 (6 bases). Per the germline V gene, CDR1 is SGHKS and CDR2 is YYEKEE (reference sequence). Trimming pared 4 bases from V and 5 bases from J, leaving 15 bases between. The CDR3 consists of 14 residues. The CDR3 loop is CASSPNDRWTEAFF. The CDR3 region has the DNA TGTGCCAGCAGCCCGAACGACAGGTGGACTGAAGCTTTCTTT.

This clonotype was counted at least ten times. The V call is TRBV12-3 or TRBV12-4, the J call TRBJ1-5, with TRBD1 matching over 7 bases. The V segment lost 7 bases and the J segment 9 bases; nucleotides outside the gene matches: 15. This CDR3 has 15 amino acids. This chain's CDR3 is CASTLGDSRISPQHF. CDR3 bases: TGTGCCAGCACCTTGGGGGACAGCCGAATATCGCCCCAGCATTTT.

This clonotype was counted a few times. V usage is TRBV19 and J usage is TRBJ1-1; no reliable D call. Between the trimmed V and J ends, which lost 6 bases and 5 bases, there was a span of 10 bases. CDR1 LNHDA and CDR2 SQIVND come from the germline V gene (reference sequence). The length of the CDR3 is 12 residues. CDR3 residues: CASRDTGTEAFF. CDR3 in DNA: TGTGCCAGTAGGGATACTGGGACTGAAGCTTTCTTT. Looking up the rest from reference TRBV19 and TRBJ1-1 gives the full variable domain: DGGITQSPKYLFRKEGQNVTLSCEQNLNHDAMYWYRQDPGQGLRLIYYSQIVNDFQKGDIAEGYSVSREKKESFPLTVTSAQKNPTAFYLCASRDTGTEAFFGQGTRLTVV.

The rearrangement links TRBV5-1 to TRBJ2-2, with D perhaps TRBD1 or TRBD2 (5 bases each). V was pared by 7 bases and J by 1 base, with 11 bases between. The germline gives CDR1 SGHRS, CDR2 YFSETQ. This CDR3 is 14 amino acids long. CDR3 sequence: CASRDGENTGELFF. The CDR3 bases are TGCGCCAGCCGGGACGGTGAGAACACCGGGGAGCTGTTTTTT.

V usage is TRBV3-1 and J usage is TRBJ2-7; D unresolved. With 0 bases removed from V and 6 bases from J, the gap between germline ends came to 9 bases. The germline gives CDR1 LGHDT, CDR2 YNNKEL (reference sequence). This CDR3 has 13 amino acids. The CDR3 DNA is TGTGCCAGCAGCCAAGATCTTGTGTCCGAGCAGTACTTC. Translated: CASSQDLVSEQYF.

A few counts support this clonotype. This chain links TRBV7-9 with TRBJ2-3, with TRBD2 matching 10 bases. The CDR3 loop spans 15 amino acids. The germline gives CDR1 SEHNR, CDR2 FQNEAQ (reference sequence). V lost 5 bases and J lost 3; bases outside the gene matches: 5. In DNA form, the CDR3 reads TGTGCCAGCAGCAAGACTAGCGGGCGAACAGATACGCAGTATTTT. Amino acids: CASSKTSGRTDTQYF.

This clonotype was recorded once. Just one base apart from a much larger clone, this may be a read error. The chain combines TRBV18 with TRBJ1-1; 8 positions agree with TRBD1. Germline lookup yields CDR1 KGHSH and CDR2 LQKENI. This CDR3 comprises 16 residues. The CDR3 loop reads CASSPVAGGLNTKAFF. CDR3 nucleotide sequence: TGTGCCAGCTCACCGGTTGCAGGGGGCCTGAACACTAAAGCTTTCTTT.

This clonotype was observed at least ten times. V is TRBV7-8 and J is TRBJ1-1; D may be TRBD1 (5 bases). This CDR3 has 13 amino acids. Trimming shortened V by 2 bases and J by 3 bases, and 7 bases separated the two germline ends. The germline gives CDR1 SGHVS, CDR2 FQNEAQ. The DNA of the CDR3 is TGTGCCAGCAGCTTAAGACAGCACACTGAAGCTTTCTTT. It translates to CASSLRQHTEAFF. The full variable domain, with the rest looked up from reference TRBV7-8 and TRBJ1-1, is GAGVSQSPRYKVAKRGQDVALRCDPISGHVSLFWYQQALGQGPEFLTYFQNEAQLDKSGLPSDRFFAERPEGSVSTLKIQRTQQEDSAVYLCASSLRQHTEAFFGQGTRLTVV.

By proportion, this clonotype is medium-sized. This chain's CDR3 is CASRFPGTGESNEQFF. CDR3 sequence (DNA): TGTGCCAGCAGATTTCCCGGGACAGGGGAAAGCAATGAGCAGTTCTTC. V gene TRBV28 combines with J gene TRBJ2-1; 10 bases fit TRBD1. CDR3 length equals 16 residues. Germline-derived CDR1 and CDR2 are MDHEN and SYDVKM. The J segment lost 6 bases and the V segment lost 6 bases, leaving 11 bases of the junction unmatched. The variable domain in full, with the rest retrieved from reference TRBV28 and TRBJ2-1, is DVKVTQSSRYLVKRTGEKVFLECVQDMDHENMFWYRQDPGLGLRLIYFSYDVKMKEKGDIPEGYSVSREKKERFSLILESASTNQTSMYLCASRFPGTGESNEQFFGPGTRLTVL.

The sample holds many counts of this clonotype. The V and J genes are TRBV7-2 and TRBJ2-4, with 7 nucleotides matching TRBD1. Per the germline V gene, CDR1 is SGHTA and CDR2 is FQGNSA. V lost 5 bases and J lost 0; bases outside the gene matches: 4. CDR3 length: 15 amino acids. The CDR3, as DNA: TGTGCCAGCAGCACAGGGACAGTAGCCAAAAACATTCAGTACTTC. Its translation is CASSTGTVAKNIQYF.

The V call is TRBV7-3, the J call TRBJ2-1; D tentatively fits TRBD1 or TRBD2 (7 bases each). This CDR3 is 16 amino acids long. Trimming cost V 5 bases and J 3 bases, with 17 bases left between them. From germline, CDR1 is SGHTA and CDR2 FQGTGA. CDR3 DNA: TGTGCCAGCAGCGTTCGACAGGGAGGGGGCTACAATGAGCAGTTCTTC. Translated: CASSVRQGGGYNEQFF. Drawing the rest from reference TRBV7-3 and TRBJ2-1, the complete variable domain is GAGVSQTPSNKVTEKGKYVELRCDPISGHTALYWYRQSLGQGPEFLIYFQGTGAADDSGLPNDRFFAVRPEGSVSTLKIQRTERGDSAVYLCASSVRQGGGYNEQFFGPGTRLTVL.

The sample holds many counts of this clonotype. The chain is built from TRBV2 and TRBJ2-1, with a tentative D call TRBD2 (6 bases). The CDR3 loop spans 14 amino acids. V lost 9 bases and J 0 bases, leaving 12 bases between the germline ends. Germline V lookup: CDR1 SNHLY, CDR2 FYNNEI. CDR3 sequence: CARHGGLSYNEQFF. CDR3 coding DNA: TGTGCCAGACACGGGGGTCTCTCCTACAATGAGCAGTTCTTC.

This clonotype was recorded many times. The genes are TRBV12-3 or TRBV12-4 and TRBJ2-5; TRBD2 aligns across 12 bases. The V gene end was trimmed by 5 bases and the J gene end by 5 bases; junction bases not matched to a gene: 3. The CDR3 has 14 residues. The CDR3 is CASSMTSGGETQYF. Written as DNA, the CDR3 is TGTGCCAGCAGTATGACTAGCGGGGGTGAGACCCAGTACTTC.

This clonotype was recorded at least ten times. The rearrangement links TRBV6-5 to TRBJ2-3, with TRBD2 matching 8 bases. CDR3 length equals 13 residues. The J segment lost 9 bases and the V segment lost 6 bases, leaving 8 bases of the junction unmatched. CDR1 MNHEY and CDR2 SVGAGI come from the germline V gene. CDR3 nucleotide sequence: TGTGCCAGCAGGAACGGGGGGGCGGAAACGCAGTATTTT. As protein: CASRNGGAETQYF.

This clonotype has just a few counts. This chain links TRBV20-1 with TRBJ2-3; either TRBD1 or TRBD2 may fit D (6 bases each). Per germline, CDR1 DFQATT and CDR2 SNEGSKA (reference sequence). V was cut by 0 bases and J by 2 bases, with 15 bases left in between. This CDR3 spans 16 amino acids. The CDR3 protein is CSARDPGGSNTDTQYF. Written as DNA, the CDR3 is TGCAGTGCTAGAGACCCCGGGGGCTCTAACACAGATACGCAGTATTTT.

Many counts were recorded for this clonotype. The chain uses TRBV28 and TRBJ2-3; TRBD2 might be the D (5 bases). The CDR3 loop spans 16 amino acids. The germline gives CDR1 MDHEN, CDR2 SYDVKM. Trimming took off 7 bases at V and 0 bases at J, with 17 bases between the two ends. The CDR3 DNA reads as TGTGCCAGCACCGTTCCTCAGGACTCAAGCACAGATACGCAGTATTTT. This gives the protein CASTVPQDSSTDTQYF. The full variable domain, in which reference TRBV28 and TRBJ2-3 provide the parts outside the CDR3, is DVKVTQSSRYLVKRTGEKVFLECVQDMDHENMFWYRQDPGLGLRLIYFSYDVKMKEKGDIPEGYSVSREKKERFSLILESASTNQTSMYLCASTVPQDSSTDTQYFGPGTRLTVL.

The V gene is TRBV29-1, the J gene TRBJ1-2, with TRBD1 matching over 7 bases. The CDR3 runs to 13 residues. Germline loops: CDR1 SQVTM, CDR2 ANQGSEA. J gave up 7 bases and V 4 bases, and 9 bases lay outside the gene matches. The CDR3 DNA is TGCAGCGTTGGATCGGCAGGGGGAGGTGGCTACACCTTC. Protein: CSVGSAGGGGYTF. The variable domain in full, completed from reference TRBV29-1 and TRBJ1-2, reads SAVISQKPSRDICQRGTSLTIQCQVDSQVTMMFWYRQQPGQSLTLIATANQGSEATYESGFVIDKFPISRPNLTFSTLTVSNMSPEDSSIYLCSVGSAGGGGYTFGSGTRLTVV.

This clonotype has ten or more counts. V usage is TRBV19 and J usage is TRBJ1-1; 7 bases map to TRBD1. Germline assignment: CDR1 LNHDA and CDR2 SQIVND (reference sequence). The J segment lost 0 bases and the V segment lost 7 bases, leaving 5 bases of the junction unmatched. The CDR3 length is 14 residues. CDR3 in amino acids: CASTPTGLNTEAFF. The CDR3 region has the DNA TGTGCCAGTACCCCGACAGGGTTGAACACTGAAGCTTTCTTT.

This clonotype was recorded many times. The V and J genes are TRBV12-3 or TRBV12-4 and TRBJ2-1; 8 bases match TRBD2. V was pared by 6 bases and J by 5 bases, with 9 bases of the junction left unmatched. The CDR3 extends over 15 amino acids. The CDR3 nucleotides read TGTGCCAGCAGATTACGTCCGGGGGGGGACAATGAGCAGTTCTTC. Translating it yields CASRLRPGGDNEQFF.

This clonotype was recorded at least ten times. This chain links TRBV7-6 with TRBJ2-5; D unclear. CDR3 length: 13 amino acids. The V gene lost 1 base and the J gene lost 5 bases, with 8 bases spanning the gap. Germline V gene lookup returns CDR1 SGHVS and CDR2 FNYEAQ. As DNA, the CDR3 is TGTGCCAGCAGCTTAGGCTGGCGCGAGACCCAGTACTTC. As protein: CASSLGWRETQYF.

This clonotype has ten or more counts. The chain couples TRBV28 to TRBJ1-1; 12 positions agree with TRBD1. The V and J ends lost 6 bases and 8 bases, in that order; junction bases with no gene match: 7. CDR3 size: 14 residues. In germline, CDR1 is MDHEN, CDR2 SYDVKM. The CDR3: CASRLGQGAFEAFF. The CDR3 nucleotides read TGTGCCAGCAGACTGGGACAGGGGGCCTTCGAAGCTTTCTTT. Together with reference TRBV28 and TRBJ1-1, the CDR3 gives the full variable domain: DVKVTQSSRYLVKRTGEKVFLECVQDMDHENMFWYRQDPGLGLRLIYFSYDVKMKEKGDIPEGYSVSREKKERFSLILESASTNQTSMYLCASRLGQGAFEAFFGQGTRLTVV.